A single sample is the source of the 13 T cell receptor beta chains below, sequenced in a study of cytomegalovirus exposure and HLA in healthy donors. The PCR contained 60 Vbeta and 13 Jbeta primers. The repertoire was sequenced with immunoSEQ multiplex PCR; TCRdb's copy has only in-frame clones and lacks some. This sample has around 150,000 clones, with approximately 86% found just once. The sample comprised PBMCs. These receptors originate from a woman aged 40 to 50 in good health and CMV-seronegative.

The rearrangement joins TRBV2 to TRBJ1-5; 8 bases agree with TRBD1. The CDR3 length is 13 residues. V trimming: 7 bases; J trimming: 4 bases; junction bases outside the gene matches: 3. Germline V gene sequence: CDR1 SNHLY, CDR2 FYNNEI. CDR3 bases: TGTGCCAGCAATGACAGGGGAAATCAGCCCCAGCATTTT. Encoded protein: CASNDRGNQPQHF.

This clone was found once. In DNA, the CDR3 is TGTGCCAGTAGTCTAGGACAGACTTGGGAGACCCAGTACTTC. It codes for CASSLGQTWETQYF. The chain joins TRBV19 to TRBJ2-5, with a weak D call TRBD1 (6 bases). The CDR3 length is 14 residues. The germline CDR1 and CDR2 sequences are LNHDA and SQIVND (reference sequence). V was shortened by 5 bases and J by 5 bases, with 15 bases between the two germline ends.

DNA for the CDR3: TGTGCCAGCAACCTCCCCGGACAGGGGAGGAACACTGAAGCTTTCTTT. Translated, it gives CASNLPGQGRNTEAFF. The gene calls are TRBV28 and TRBJ1-1; TRBD1 aligns across 9 bases. The V gene's germline CDR1 is MDHEN and CDR2 SYDVKM. V lost 7 bases and J lost 1; bases outside the gene matches: 10. There are 16 residues in the CDR3.

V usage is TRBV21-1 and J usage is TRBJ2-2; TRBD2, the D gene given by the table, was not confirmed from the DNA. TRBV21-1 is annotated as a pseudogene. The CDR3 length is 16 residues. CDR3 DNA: TGTGCCAGCAGCAAACCGTCGAGCGGGAACACCGGGGAGCTGTTTTTT. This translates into CASSKPSSGNTGELFF.

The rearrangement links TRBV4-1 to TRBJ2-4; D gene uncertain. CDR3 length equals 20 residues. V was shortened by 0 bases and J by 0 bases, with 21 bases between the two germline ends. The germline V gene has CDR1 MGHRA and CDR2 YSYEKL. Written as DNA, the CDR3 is TGCGCCAGCAGCCAAGATACGGGTACAACGGGTCGACTAGCCAAAAACATTCAGTACTTC. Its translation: CASSQDTGTTGRLAKNIQYF.

In DNA, the CDR3 is TGTGCCAGCAGTTTGGGGGCGCGAATTAATCAGCCCCAGCATTTT. This codes for CASSLGARINQPQHF. The chain is built from TRBV28 and TRBJ1-5, with D possibly TRBD1 on 6 matching bases. Germline-derived CDR1 and CDR2 are MDHEN and SYDVKM. Trimming took 3 bases from V and 4 from J, leaving 13 bases between them. This CDR3 comprises 15 residues.

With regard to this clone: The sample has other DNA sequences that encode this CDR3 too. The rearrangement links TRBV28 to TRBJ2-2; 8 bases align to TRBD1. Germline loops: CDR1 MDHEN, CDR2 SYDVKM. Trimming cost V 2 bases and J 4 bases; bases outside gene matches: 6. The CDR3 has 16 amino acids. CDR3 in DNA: TGTGCCAGCAGTTTAGGTGGACAGGGTGGCACCGGGGAGCTGTTTTTT. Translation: CASSLGGQGGTGELFF.

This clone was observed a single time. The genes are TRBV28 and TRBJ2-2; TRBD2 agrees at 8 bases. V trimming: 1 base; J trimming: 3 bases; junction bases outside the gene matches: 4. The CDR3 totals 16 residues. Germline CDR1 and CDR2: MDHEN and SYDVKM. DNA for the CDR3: TGTGCCAGCAGTTTATCGGCTAGCGGGTACACCGGGGAGCTGTTTTTT. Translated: CASSLSASGYTGELFF.

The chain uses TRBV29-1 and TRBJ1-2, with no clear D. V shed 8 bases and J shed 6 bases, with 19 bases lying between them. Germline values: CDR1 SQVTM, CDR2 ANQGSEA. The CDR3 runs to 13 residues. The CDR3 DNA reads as TGCAGCATACGATCGGGGTCGAGGCATGGCTACACCTTC. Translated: CSIRSGSRHGYTF.

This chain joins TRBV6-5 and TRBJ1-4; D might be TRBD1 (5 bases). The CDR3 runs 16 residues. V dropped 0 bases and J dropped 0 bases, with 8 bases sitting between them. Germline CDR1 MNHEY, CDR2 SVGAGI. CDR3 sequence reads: CASSYSIRATNEKLFF. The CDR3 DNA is TGTGCCAGCAGTTACTCGATCAGGGCAACTAATGAAAAACTGTTTTTT.

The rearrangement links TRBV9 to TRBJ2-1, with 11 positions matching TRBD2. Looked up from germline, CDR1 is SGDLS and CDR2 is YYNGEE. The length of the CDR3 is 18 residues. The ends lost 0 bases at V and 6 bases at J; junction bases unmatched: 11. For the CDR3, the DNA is TGTGCCAGCAGCGTAGTTCCCTCGGTAGCGGGGGGGGGCAATGAGCAGTTCTTC. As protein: CASSVVPSVAGGGNEQFF.

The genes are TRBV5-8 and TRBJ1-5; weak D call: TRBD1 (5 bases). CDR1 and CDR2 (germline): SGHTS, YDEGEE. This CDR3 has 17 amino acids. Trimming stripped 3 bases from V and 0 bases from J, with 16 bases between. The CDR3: CASSWSRQLYSNQPQHF. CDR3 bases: TGTGCCAGCAGCTGGTCCCGACAGCTGTATAGCAATCAGCCCCAGCATTTT.

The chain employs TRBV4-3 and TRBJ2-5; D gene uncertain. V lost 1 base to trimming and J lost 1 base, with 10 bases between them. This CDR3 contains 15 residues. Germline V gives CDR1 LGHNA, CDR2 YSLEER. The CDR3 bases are TGCGCCAGCAGCCAAGGCCCGGTTTCCCAAGAGACCCAGTACTTC. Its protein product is CASSQGPVSQETQYF.